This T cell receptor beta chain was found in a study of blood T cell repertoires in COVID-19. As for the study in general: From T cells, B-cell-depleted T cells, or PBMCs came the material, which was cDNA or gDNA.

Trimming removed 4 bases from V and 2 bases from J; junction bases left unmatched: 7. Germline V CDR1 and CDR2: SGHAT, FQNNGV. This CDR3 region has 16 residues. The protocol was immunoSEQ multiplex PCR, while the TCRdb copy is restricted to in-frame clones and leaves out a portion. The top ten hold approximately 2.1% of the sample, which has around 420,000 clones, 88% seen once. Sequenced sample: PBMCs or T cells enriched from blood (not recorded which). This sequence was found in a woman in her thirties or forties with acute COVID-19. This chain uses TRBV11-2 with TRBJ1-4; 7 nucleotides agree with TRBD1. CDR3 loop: CASSSQWGQTNEKLFF. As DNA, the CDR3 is TGTGCCAGCAGCTCCCAGTGGGGACAGACTAATGAAAAACTGTTTTTT.